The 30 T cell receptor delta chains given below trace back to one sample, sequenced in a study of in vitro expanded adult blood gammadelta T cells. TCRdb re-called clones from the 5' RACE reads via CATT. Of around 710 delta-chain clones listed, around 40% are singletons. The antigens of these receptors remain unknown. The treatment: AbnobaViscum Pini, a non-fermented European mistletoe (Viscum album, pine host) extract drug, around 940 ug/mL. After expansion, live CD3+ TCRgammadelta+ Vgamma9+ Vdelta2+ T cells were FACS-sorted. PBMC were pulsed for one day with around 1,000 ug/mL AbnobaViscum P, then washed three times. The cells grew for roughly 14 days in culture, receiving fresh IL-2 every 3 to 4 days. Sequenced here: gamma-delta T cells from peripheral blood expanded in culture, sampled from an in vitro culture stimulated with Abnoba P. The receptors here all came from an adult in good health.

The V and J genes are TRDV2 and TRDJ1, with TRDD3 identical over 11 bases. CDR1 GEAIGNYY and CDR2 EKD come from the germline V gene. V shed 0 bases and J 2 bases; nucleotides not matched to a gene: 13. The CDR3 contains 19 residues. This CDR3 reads CACDTVQLGDKHTTDKLIF. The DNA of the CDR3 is TGTGCCTGTGACACCGTTCAACTGGGGGATAAACATACAACCGATAAACTCATCTTT.

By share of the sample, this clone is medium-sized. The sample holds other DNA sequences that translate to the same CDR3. CDR3 in DNA: TGTGCCTGTGACGCGCTACTGGGGGATACGCGGACCGATAAACTCATCTTT. Encoded protein: CACDALLGDTRTDKLIF. This chain links TRDV2 with TRDJ1; 13 nucleotides agree with TRDD3. The CDR3 is 17 residues long. CDR1 GEAIGNYY and CDR2 EKD come from the germline V gene. V lost 3 bases, J lost 2 bases, and 8 bases stayed unmatched.

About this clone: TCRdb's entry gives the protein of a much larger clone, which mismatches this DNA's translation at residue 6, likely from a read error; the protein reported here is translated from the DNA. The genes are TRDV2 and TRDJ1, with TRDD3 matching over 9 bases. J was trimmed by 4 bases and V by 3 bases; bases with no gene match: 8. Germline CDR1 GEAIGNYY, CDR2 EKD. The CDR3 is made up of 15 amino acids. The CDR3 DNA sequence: TGTGCCTGTGACGCCCGACTGGGGGAGAACGATAAACTCATCTTT. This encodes CACDARLGENDKLIF.

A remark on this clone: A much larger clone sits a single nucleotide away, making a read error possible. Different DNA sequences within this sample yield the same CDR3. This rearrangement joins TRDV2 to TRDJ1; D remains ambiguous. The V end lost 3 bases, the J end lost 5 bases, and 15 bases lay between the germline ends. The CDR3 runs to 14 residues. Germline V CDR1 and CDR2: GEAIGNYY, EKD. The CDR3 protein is CACDGLGTTDKLIF. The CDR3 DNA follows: TGTGCCTGTGACGGTTTGGGTACAACAGATAAACTCATCTTT.

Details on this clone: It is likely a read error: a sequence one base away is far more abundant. CDR3 bases: TGTGCCTGTGACGTGTCCCCGGGCGGCGATAAACCCATCTTT. This gives the protein CACDVSPGGDKPIF. The chain couples TRDV2 to TRDJ1; D ambiguous. Germline V gene sequence: CDR1 GEAIGNYY, CDR2 EKD. The CDR3 is made up of 14 amino acids.

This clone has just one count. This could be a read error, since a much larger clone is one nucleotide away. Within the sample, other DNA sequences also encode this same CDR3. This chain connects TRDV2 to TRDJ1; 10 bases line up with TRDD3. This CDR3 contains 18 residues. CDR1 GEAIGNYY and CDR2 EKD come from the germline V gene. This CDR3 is CACDSLVGDTPYTDKLIF. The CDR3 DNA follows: TGTGCCTGTGACTCACTTGTGGGGGATACCCCGTACACAGATAAACTCATCTTT.

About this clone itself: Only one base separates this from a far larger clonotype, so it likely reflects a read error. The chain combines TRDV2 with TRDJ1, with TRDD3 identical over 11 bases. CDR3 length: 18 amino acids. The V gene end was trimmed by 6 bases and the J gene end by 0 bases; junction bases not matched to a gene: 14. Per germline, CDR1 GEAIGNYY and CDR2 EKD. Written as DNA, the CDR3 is TGTGCCTGTTACTTCCTAGCCTGGGGGATACCCCACACCGATAAACTCATCTTT. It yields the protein CACYFLAWGIPHTDKLIF.

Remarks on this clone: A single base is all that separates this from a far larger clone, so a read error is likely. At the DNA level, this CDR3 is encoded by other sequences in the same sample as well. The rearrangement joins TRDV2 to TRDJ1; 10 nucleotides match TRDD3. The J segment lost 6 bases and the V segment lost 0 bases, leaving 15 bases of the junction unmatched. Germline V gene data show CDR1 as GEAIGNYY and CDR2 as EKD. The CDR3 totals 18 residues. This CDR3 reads CACDTVSPLTGGFHKLIF. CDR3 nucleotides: TGTGCCTGTGACACCGTTTCCCCACTTACTGGGGGATTTCATAAACTCATCTTT.

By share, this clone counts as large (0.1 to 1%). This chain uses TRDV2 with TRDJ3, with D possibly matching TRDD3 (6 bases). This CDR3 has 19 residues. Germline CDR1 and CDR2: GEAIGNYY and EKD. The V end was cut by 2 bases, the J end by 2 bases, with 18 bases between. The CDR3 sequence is CACDSWGREDTWDTRQMFF. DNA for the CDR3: TGTGCCTGTGACAGCTGGGGAAGAGAGGATACCTGGGACACCCGACAGATGTTTTTC.

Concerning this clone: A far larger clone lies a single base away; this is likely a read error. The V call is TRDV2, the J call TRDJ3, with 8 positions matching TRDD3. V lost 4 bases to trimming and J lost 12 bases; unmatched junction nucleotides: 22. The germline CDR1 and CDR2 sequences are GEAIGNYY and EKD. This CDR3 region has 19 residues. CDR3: CACDTGGLSEEKTYRQMFF. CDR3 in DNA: TGTGCCTGTGATACTGGGGGCTTATCGGAGGAGAAGACCTACCGACAGATGTTTTTC.

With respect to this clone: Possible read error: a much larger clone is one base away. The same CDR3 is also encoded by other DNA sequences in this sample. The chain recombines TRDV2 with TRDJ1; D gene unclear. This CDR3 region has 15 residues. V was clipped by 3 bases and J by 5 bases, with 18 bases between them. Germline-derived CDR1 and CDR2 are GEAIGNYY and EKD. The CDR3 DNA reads TGTGCCTGTGACGAGGTTCAAGGGACGTCTGATAAACTCATCTTT. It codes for CACDEVQGTSDKLIF.

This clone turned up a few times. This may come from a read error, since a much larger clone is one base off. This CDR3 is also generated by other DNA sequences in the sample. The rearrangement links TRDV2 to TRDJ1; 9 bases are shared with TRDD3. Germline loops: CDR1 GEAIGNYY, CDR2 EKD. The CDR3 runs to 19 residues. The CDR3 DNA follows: TGTGCCTGTGACCCTCTCGGGGGGATACAGGAGAAATACACTGATAAACTCATCTTT. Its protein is CACDPLGGIQEKYTDKLIF.

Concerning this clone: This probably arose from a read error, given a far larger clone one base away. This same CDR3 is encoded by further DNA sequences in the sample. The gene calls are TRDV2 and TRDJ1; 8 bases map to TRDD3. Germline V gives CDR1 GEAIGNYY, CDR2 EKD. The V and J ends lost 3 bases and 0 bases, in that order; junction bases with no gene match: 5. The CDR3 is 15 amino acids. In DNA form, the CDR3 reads TGTGCCTGTGACTCTCTGGGGGAATACACCGATAAACTCATCTTT. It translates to CACDSLGEYTDKLIF.

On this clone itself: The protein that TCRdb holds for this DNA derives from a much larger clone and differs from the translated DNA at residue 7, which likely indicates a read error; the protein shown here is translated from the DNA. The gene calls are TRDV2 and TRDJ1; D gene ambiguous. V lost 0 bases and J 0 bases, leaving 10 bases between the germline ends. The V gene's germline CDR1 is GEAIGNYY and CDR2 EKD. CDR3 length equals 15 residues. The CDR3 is CACDTVEAYTDKLIF. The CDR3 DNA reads TGTGCCTGTGACACCGTGGAGGCTTACACCGATAAACTCATCTTT.

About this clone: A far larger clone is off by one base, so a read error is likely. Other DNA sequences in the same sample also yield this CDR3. The CDR3 DNA sequence: TGTGCCTGTGACTCCCTGTCCCACACCGATAAACTCATCTTT. It yields the protein CACDSLSHTDKLIF. The chain carries TRDV2 and TRDJ1; D gene ambiguous. V dropped 3 bases and J dropped 0 bases, with 10 bases sitting between them. Germline CDR1 is GEAIGNYY and CDR2 is EKD. CDR3 length equals 14 residues.

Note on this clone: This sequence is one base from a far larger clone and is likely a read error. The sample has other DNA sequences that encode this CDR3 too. The CDR3 region is CACDTVGAYTDKLIF. DNA of the CDR3: TGTGCCTGTGATACCGTGGGGGCTTACACCGATAAACTCATCTTT. V usage is TRDV2 and J usage is TRDJ1; tentative D call: TRDD3 (6 bases). Germline CDR1 is GEAIGNYY and CDR2 is EKD. V was trimmed by 4 bases and J by 0 bases, leaving 14 bases between them. The CDR3 is 15 residues long.

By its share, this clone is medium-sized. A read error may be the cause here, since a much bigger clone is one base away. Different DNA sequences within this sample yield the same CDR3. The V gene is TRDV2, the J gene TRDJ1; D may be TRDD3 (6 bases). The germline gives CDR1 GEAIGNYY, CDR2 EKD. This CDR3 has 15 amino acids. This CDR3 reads CACDTVGAYTDKLIF. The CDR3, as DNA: TGTGCCTGTGACACCGTGGGGGCTTACACTGATAAACTCATCTTT.

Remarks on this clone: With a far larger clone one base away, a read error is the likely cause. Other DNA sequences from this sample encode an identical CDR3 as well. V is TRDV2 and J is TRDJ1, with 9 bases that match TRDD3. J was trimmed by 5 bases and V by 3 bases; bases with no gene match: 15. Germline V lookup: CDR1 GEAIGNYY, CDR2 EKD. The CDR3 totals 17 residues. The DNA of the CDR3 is TGTGCCTGTGACTCATTACTGGGGGACTTAGGGGCAGATAAACTCATCTTT. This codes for CACDSLLGDLGADKLIF.

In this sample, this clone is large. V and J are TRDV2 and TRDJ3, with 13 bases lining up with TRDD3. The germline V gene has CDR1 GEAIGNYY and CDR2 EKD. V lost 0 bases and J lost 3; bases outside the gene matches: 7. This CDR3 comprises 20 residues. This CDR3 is CACDTVNTGGYGWDTRQMFF. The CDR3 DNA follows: TGTGCCTGTGACACCGTTAATACTGGGGGATACGGCTGGGACACCCGACAGATGTTTTTC.

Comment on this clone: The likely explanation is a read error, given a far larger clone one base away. Here the CDR3 DNA reads TGTGCCTGTATATCGGTGGCGAGCGACACCGATAAACTCATCTTT. It codes for CACISVASDTDKLIF. V is TRDV2 and J is TRDJ1; D call uncertain. CDR3 length equals 15 residues. The germline V gene encodes CDR1 GEAIGNYY and CDR2 EKD. Trimming stripped 6 bases from V and 0 bases from J, with 16 bases between.

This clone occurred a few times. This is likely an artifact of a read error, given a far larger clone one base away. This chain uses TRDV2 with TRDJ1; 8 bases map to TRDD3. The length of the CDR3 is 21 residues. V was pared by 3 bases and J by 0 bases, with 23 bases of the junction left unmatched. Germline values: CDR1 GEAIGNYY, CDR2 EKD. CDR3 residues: CACDPLDWGSKDPNNTDKLIF. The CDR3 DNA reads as TGTGCCTGTGACCCCTTGGACTGGGGGTCCAAGGATCCAAACAACACCGATAAACTCATCTTT.

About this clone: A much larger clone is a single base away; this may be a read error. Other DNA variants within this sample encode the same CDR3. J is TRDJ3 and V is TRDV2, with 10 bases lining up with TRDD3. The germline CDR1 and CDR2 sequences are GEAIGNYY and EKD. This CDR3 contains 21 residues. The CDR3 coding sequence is TGTGCCTGTGACACCGTACTGGGGGATTCCGAATCCTCCTGGGACACTCGACAGATGTTTTTC. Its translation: CACDTVLGDSESSWDTRQMFF.

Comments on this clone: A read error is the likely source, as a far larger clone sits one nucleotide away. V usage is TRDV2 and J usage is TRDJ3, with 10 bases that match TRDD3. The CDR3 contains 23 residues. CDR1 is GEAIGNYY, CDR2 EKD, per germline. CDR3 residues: CAGDTYGLGDASGSSWDTRQMFF. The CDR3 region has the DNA TGTGCCGGTGACACTTACGGACTGGGGGATGCATCGGGAAGCTCCTGGGACACCCGACAGATGTTTTTC.

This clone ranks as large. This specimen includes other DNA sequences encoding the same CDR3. The DNA of the CDR3 is TGTGCCTGTGACGGACTGGGGGATACAGAGAGGTACACCGATAAACTCATCTTT. This encodes CACDGLGDTERYTDKLIF. V gene TRDV2 combines with J gene TRDJ1, with 12 nucleotides matching TRDD3. V was pared by 3 bases and J by 0 bases, with 10 bases of the junction left unmatched. The CDR3 is 18 residues long. The germline CDR1 and CDR2 sequences are GEAIGNYY and EKD.

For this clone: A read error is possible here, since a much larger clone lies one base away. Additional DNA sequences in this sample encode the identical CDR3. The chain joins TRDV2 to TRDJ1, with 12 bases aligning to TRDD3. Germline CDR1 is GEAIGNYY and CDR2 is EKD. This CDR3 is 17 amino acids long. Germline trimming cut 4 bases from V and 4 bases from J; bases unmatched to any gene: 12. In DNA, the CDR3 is TGTGCCTGTGATGCCGTGGGTACTGGGGGATACATCGATAAACTCATCTTT. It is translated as CACDAVGTGGYIDKLIF.

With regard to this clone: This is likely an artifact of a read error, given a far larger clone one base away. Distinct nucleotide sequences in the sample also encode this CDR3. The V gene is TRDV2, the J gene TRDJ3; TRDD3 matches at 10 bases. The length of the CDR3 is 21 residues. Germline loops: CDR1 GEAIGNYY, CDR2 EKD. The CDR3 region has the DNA TGTGCCTGTGACACCGTACTGGGGGATTCCGAATCCTCCTGGGACACCCGGCAGATGTTTTTC. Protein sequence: CACDTVLGDSESSWDTRQMFF.

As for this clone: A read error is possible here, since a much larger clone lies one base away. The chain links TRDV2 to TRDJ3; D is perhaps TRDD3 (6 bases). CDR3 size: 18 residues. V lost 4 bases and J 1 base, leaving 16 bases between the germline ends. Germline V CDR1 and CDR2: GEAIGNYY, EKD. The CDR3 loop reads CACDKLRDKSWDTRQMFF. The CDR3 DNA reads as TGTGCCTGTGATAAACTGAGGGATAAGTCCTGGGACACCCGACAGATGTTTTTC.

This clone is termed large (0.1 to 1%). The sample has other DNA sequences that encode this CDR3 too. This chain's CDR3 is CACDSLGEYTDKLIF. For the CDR3, the DNA is TGTGCCTGTGACTCACTGGGGGAATACACCGATAAACTCATCTTT. The V and J genes are TRDV2 and TRDJ1, with 9 nucleotides matching TRDD3. CDR3 length: 15 amino acids. Germline V gene lookup returns CDR1 GEAIGNYY and CDR2 EKD. With V trimmed by 3 bases and J by 0 bases, 4 bases remained unmatched.

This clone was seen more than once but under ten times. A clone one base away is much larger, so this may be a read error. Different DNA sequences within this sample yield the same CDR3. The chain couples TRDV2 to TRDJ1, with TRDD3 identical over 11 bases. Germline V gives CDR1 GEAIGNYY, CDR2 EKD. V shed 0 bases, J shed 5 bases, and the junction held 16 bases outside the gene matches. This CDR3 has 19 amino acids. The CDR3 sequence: CACDTLSAELGDNADKLIF. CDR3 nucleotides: TGTGCCTGTGACACCCTATCGGCGGAACTGGGGGATAATGCTGATAAACTCATCTTT.

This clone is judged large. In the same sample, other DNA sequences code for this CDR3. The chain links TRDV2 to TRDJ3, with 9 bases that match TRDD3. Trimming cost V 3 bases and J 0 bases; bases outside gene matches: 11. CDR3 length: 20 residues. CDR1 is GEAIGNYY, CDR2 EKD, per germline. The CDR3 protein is CACDSIYWGNSSWDTRQMFF. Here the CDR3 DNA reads TGTGCCTGTGACTCTATCTACTGGGGGAACAGCTCCTGGGACACCCGACAGATGTTTTTC.